This T cell receptor beta chain is drawn from a study of OX40 agonist ivuxolimab in advanced cancers. Study-level information: Intravenous ivuxolimab at 0.01 to 10 mg/kg was given to patients every 2 weeks. The dose-escalation group included hepatocellular carcinoma, melanoma, renal cell carcinoma and head and neck cancer.

Generated by immunoSEQ multiplex PCR, the TCRdb table keeps only in-frame clones and is missing some. Of about 8,300 clones detected, 55% to 85% appear once; the ten largest clones hold under 50%. In the case of this clone: Antigen unknown.

Germline values: CDR1 ENHRY, CDR2 SYGVKD. The CDR3 has 11 amino acids. Trimming stripped 2 bases from V and 7 bases from J, with 4 bases between. Study results and limitations: In CD8+ T cells, expanded clones were on average more numerous than in CD4+.

The receptor was isolated from an adult with an advanced solid tumor such as melanoma, head and neck, liver or kidney cancer. The rearrangement links TRBV10-3 to TRBJ2-3; D is ambiguous. This specimen was CD4+ or CD8+ T cells sorted from blood, taken in a trial of the OX40 agonist ivuxolimab. Here the CDR3 DNA reads TGTGCCATCAGTGAGATCTATACGCAGTATTTT. Residues: CAISEIYTQYF.